This TCR beta chain was identified in a study of cytomegalovirus exposure and HLA in healthy donors. General study results and limits: Highest at DRB1 and lowest at HLA-C, TCR association rates differed among HLA loci in a later analysis. Within an earlier analysis, most TCR beta V segments proved productive either about 90% or about 30% of the time.

Regarding this clone: What it binds is not known.

The primer mix had 60 Vbeta and 13 Jbeta primers. Per the study methods: Approximately 11 million shared chains were among the about 80 million unique TCR beta chains that a later analysis counted. Repertoires were generated with immunoSEQ multiplex PCR, while TCRdb's copy carries only in-frame clones and drops some. V and J calls and clone size are as listed in that table; D and trimming were resolved from the DNA. Altogether some 200,000 clones are present, over 70% being singletons, with the ten largest covering approximately 3.9%. The CDR3 spans 14 residues. Germline V gives CDR1 MNHNS, CDR2 SASEGT. Trimming cost V 6 bases and J 4 bases, with 14 bases left between them.

This receptor was obtained from a man in his fifties or sixties in good health and CMV-seronegative. The specimen was PBMCs. The chain employs TRBV6-1 and TRBJ2-3, with D tentatively TRBD2 (7 bases). The CDR3: CASRRGGNSDTQYF. Here the CDR3 DNA reads TGTGCCAGCAGGAGGGGGGGCAATTCAGATACGCAGTATTTT.